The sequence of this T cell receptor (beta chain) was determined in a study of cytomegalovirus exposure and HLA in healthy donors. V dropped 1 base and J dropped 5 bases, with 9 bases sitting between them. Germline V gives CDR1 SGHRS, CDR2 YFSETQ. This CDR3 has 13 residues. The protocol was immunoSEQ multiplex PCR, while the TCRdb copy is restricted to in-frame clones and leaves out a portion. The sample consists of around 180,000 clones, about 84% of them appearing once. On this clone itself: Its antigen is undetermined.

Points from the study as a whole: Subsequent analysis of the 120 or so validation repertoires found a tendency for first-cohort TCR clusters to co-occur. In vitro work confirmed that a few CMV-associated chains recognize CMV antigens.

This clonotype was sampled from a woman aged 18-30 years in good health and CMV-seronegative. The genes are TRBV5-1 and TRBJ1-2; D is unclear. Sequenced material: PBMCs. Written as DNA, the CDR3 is TGCGCCAGCAGCTTGAATGGAGTTTATGGCTACACCTTC. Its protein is CASSLNGVYGYTF.